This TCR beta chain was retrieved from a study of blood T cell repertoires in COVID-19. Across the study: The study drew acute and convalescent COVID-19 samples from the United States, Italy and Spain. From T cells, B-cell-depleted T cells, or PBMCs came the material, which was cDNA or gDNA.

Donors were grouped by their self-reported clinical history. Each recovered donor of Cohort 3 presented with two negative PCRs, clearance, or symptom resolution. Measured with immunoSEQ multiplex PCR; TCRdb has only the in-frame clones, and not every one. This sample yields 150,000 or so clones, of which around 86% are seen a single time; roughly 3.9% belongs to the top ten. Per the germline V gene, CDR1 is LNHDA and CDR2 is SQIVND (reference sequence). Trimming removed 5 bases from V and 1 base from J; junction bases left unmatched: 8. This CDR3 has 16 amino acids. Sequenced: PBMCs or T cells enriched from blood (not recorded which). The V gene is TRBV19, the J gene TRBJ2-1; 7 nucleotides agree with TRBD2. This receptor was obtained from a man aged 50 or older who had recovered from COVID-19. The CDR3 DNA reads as TGTGCCAGTAGTGGCCTCTGGCGGGAGTCCTACAATGAGCAGTTCTTC. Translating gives CASSGLWRESYNEQFF.